This record concerns one T cell receptor (beta chain) sequence. Its cognate antigen is unknown. The data are from a study of CD8 T cells in ankylosing spondylitis. The CDR3 extends over 14 amino acids. The germline V gene has CDR1 SGHRS and CDR2 YFSETQ. J gave up 2 bases and V 7 bases, and 7 bases lay outside the gene matches. Each CDR3 protein is one row after TCRdb ran MiXCR on the 5' RACE reads. In the table there are 350,000 to 550,000 distinct CDR3 sequences, about 25% of which are singletons. Study-level results: Seemingly distinctive of ankylosing spondylitis blood was a TCR beta motif formed by eight highly homologous variants.

Sequencing was performed on blood, either unsorted or a sorted T cell fraction (not recorded which). The gene calls are TRBV5-1 and TRBJ2-3, with 7 bases identical to TRBD2. The TCR comes from a male donor with ankylosing spondylitis. DNA of the CDR3: TGCGCCAGCCTGCCGGGAGGTTCCACAGATACGCAGTATTTT. Protein: CASLPGGSTDTQYF.